This paragraph covers one T cell receptor beta chain sequence. Its antigen remains unknown. This record belongs to a study of T cell responses to AZD1222 COVID-19 vaccine. Study-level information: Doses given second, at about 4 or about 12 weeks, were pooled. Study-wide results and limits: White British donors predominated, females outnumbered males, and clonal diversity was possibly underestimated. Every sample of the repertoires postdated the peak T cell response.

Germline lookup yields CDR1 SEHNR and CDR2 FQNEAQ (reference sequence). This CDR3 comprises 14 residues. The V and J ends lost 1 base and 5 bases respectively, with 11 bases between them. Assay used: immunoSEQ multiplex PCR; TCRdb lists only in-frame clones, some missing. The sample records under 150,000 clones, roughly 92% being singletons. The sequencing here drew on peripheral blood, taken on day 0 of AZD1222 vaccination. The chain links TRBV7-9 to TRBJ1-2; D remains unclear. The receptor's source is an adult in good health. The DNA of the CDR3 is TGTGCCAGCAGCTTAGTTGCTGGGTTGTATGGCTACACCTTC. This codes for CASSLVAGLYGYTF.